The 31 T cell receptor beta chains listed next were all sequenced from one sample in a study of Tregs in tolerant kidney transplant recipients. Data came from immunoSEQ multiplex PCR; TCRdb stores just in-frame clones and leaves some out. The data hold tens of thousands of clones, with under 90% observed a single time. Which antigens these TCRs recognize remains unknown. Sequenced input: Tregs from blood cultured with allogeneic cells. These receptors were taken from a human donor in good health.

The chain recombines TRBV6-6 with TRBJ1-2; 8 bases match TRBD1. Germline loops: CDR1 MNHNY, CDR2 SVGAGI (reference sequence). The CDR3 is 16 amino acids. Losses at the gene ends were 6 bases for V and 8 bases for J; bases not matched to a gene: 17. This CDR3 reads CASSLALSQGARGYTF. The CDR3 nucleotides read TGTGCCAGCAGCCTCGCCTTATCTCAGGGGGCGCGGGGCTACACCTTC.

This clone is medium-sized in the sample. The CDR3 DNA follows: TGTGCCAGCAGCCACCGGACTAGCGGGAGGAATGAGCAGTTCTTC. It is translated as CASSHRTSGRNEQFF. The chain has TRBV7-6 and TRBJ2-1, with 14 bases lining up with TRBD2. V shed 5 bases, J shed 7 bases, and the junction held 4 bases outside the gene matches. This CDR3 is built from 15 residues. Germline V gene lookup returns CDR1 SGHVS and CDR2 FNYEAQ.

The chain carries TRBV19 and TRBJ1-2, with 9 bases aligning to TRBD1. The junction had 6 bases not matched to a gene; V was cut back by 2 bases and J by 5 bases. This CDR3 has 15 amino acids. Germline assignment: CDR1 LNHDA and CDR2 SQIVND (reference sequence). The CDR3 region is CASSIPGQGRYGYTF. CDR3 DNA: TGTGCCAGTAGTATACCGGGACAGGGTCGATATGGCTACACCTTC. Variable domain in full (rest from reference TRBV19 and TRBJ1-2): DGGITQSPKYLFRKEGQNVTLSCEQNLNHDAMYWYRQDPGQGLRLIYYSQIVNDFQKGDIAEGYSVSREKKESFPLTVTSAQKNPTAFYLCASSIPGQGRYGYTFGSGTRLTVV.

The chain uses TRBV6-4 and TRBJ2-3, with TRBD2 matching over 9 bases. CDR1 and CDR2 (germline): MRHNA, SNTAGT. The CDR3 spans 15 residues. Unmatched junction bases numbered 2, after V lost 3 bases and J lost 1 base. The CDR3: CASSEIAGGTDTQYF. The CDR3 nucleotides read TGTGCCAGCAGTGAGATAGCGGGGGGCACAGATACGCAGTATTTT.

V usage is TRBV7-2 and J usage is TRBJ2-3; 12 bases map to TRBD2. Germline values: CDR1 SGHTA, CDR2 FQGNSA. Trimming at V came to 3 bases and at J to 2 bases, leaving 3 bases not matched to a gene. The CDR3 is 16 amino acids. The CDR3 DNA is TGTGCCAGCAGCTTCCTAGCGGGGGGGTCCACAGATACGCAGTATTTT. Translated, it gives CASSFLAGGSTDTQYF.

J is TRBJ2-7 and V is TRBV5-6; 14 nucleotides line up with TRBD2. V lost 0 bases and J lost 5; bases outside the gene matches: 10. The CDR3 is made up of 18 amino acids. Germline V gene lookup returns CDR1 SGHDT and CDR2 YYEEEE. The CDR3, as DNA: TGTGCCAGCAGCTTGGCCATGAGACTAGCGGGGGGGCCCCACGAGCAGTACTTC. Protein sequence: CASSLAMRLAGGPHEQYF.

This clone was seen only once. The rearrangement links TRBV2 to TRBJ1-5; D is unresolved. V was trimmed by 8 bases and J by 3 bases, leaving 11 bases between them. CDR1 and CDR2 (germline): SNHLY, FYNNEI. CDR3 length equals 13 residues. The CDR3 DNA follows: TGTGCCAGCCGCTCGGGCCTCAATCAGCCCCAGCATTTT. This sequence encodes CASRSGLNQPQHF.

The gene calls are TRBV2 and TRBJ1-6; TRBD1 matches at 9 bases. The CDR3 is made up of 15 amino acids. Germline V gene sequence: CDR1 SNHLY, CDR2 FYNNEI. The V segment lost 6 bases and the J segment 6 bases; nucleotides outside the gene matches: 6. In nucleotides, the CDR3 is TGTGCCAGCAGGGATGGGGACAGGGTTAATTCACCCCTCCACTTT. It specifies CASRDGDRVNSPLHF.

This chain uses TRBV15 with TRBJ1-5; D unresolved. Per the germline V gene, CDR1 is LNHNV and CDR2 is YYDKDF (reference sequence). Trimming removed 5 bases at V and 3 bases at J, with 8 bases between. The CDR3 is made up of 13 amino acids. CDR3 bases: TGTGCCACCAGCTCAGGAAACAATCAGCCCCAGCATTTT. Translated, it gives CATSSGNNQPQHF. Filled out from reference TRBV15 and TRBJ1-5, the complete variable domain reads DAMVIQNPRYQVTQFGKPVTLSCSQTLNHNVMYWYQQKSSQAPKLLFHYYDKDFNNEADTPDNFQSRRPNTSFCFLDIRSPGLGDTAMYLCATSSGNNQPQHFGDGTRLSIL.

The sample holds a few counts of this clone. The V call is TRBV19, the J call TRBJ2-3, with 7 bases matching TRBD2. From germline, CDR1 is LNHDA and CDR2 SQIVND (reference sequence). This CDR3 is built from 15 residues. J lost 2 bases, V lost 1 base, and 3 bases had no gene match. This CDR3 reads CASSIGGGPTDTQYF. CDR3 bases: TGTGCCAGTAGTATAGGGGGAGGGCCCACAGATACGCAGTATTTT.

The chain carries TRBV5-6 and TRBJ2-5, with 7 bases fitting TRBD2. V trimming: 2 bases; J trimming: 2 bases; junction bases outside the gene matches: 3. The CDR3 is made up of 14 amino acids. Germline V gene sequence: CDR1 SGHDT, CDR2 YYEEEE. The CDR3 region is CASSFPGGQETQYF. DNA of the CDR3: TGTGCCAGCAGCTTCCCGGGGGGTCAAGAGACCCAGTACTTC.

The chain couples TRBV25-1 to TRBJ1-1; weak D call: TRBD1 (5 bases). The CDR3 totals 14 residues. Trimming shortened V by 2 bases and J by 1 base, and 8 bases separated the two germline ends. Germline assignment: CDR1 MGHDK and CDR2 SYGVNS. The chain's CDR3 is CASSELTANTEAFF. The CDR3 nucleotides are TGTGCCAGCAGTGAACTGACAGCGAACACTGAAGCTTTCTTT.

This clone showed up just once. The DNA for the CDR3 is TGTGCCAGCAGCCTAGGGACTAGCGGCAACCACAATGAGCAGTTCTTC. It encodes CASSLGTSGNHNEQFF. The chain links TRBV5-6 to TRBJ2-1, with 11 bases fitting TRBD2. The CDR3 is 16 residues long. CDR1 and CDR2 from the germline V gene are SGHDT and YYEEEE. Unmatched junction bases numbered 8, after V lost 4 bases and J lost 5 bases.

In its sample, this clone was seen once. This chain joins TRBV2 and TRBJ1-4; D ambiguous. The CDR3 covers 12 residues. Between the trimmed V and J ends, which lost 6 bases and 0 bases, there was a span of 2 bases. The germline gives CDR1 SNHLY, CDR2 FYNNEI. The CDR3 DNA reads TGTGCCAGCAGATCAACTAATGAAAAACTGTTTTTT. Its protein is CASRSTNEKLFF.

V gene TRBV6-6 combines with J gene TRBJ1-6; D not certain. The CDR3 spans 12 residues. Germline CDR1 is MNHNY and CDR2 is SVGAGI (reference sequence). V was pared by 6 bases and J by 8 bases, with 8 bases between. In DNA form, the CDR3 reads TGTGCCAGCAGAACCGGGGATTCACCCCTCCACTTT. This sequence encodes CASRTGDSPLHF.

This clone is a singleton in its sample. CDR3 DNA sequence: TGTGCCAGCAGTAATTCGGGACAGGCTGGCTACACCTTC. This codes for CASSNSGQAGYTF. The J gene is TRBJ1-2, the V gene TRBV6-5, with TRBD1 matching 8 bases. Germline assignment: CDR1 MNHEY and CDR2 SVGAGI. The CDR3 consists of 13 residues. Unmatched junction bases numbered 6, after V lost 5 bases and J lost 7 bases.

The chain couples TRBV5-1 to TRBJ2-2; TRBD2 aligns across 9 bases. Trimming cost V 4 bases and J 1 base; bases outside gene matches: 2. Germline CDR1 and CDR2: SGHRS and YFSETQ. The length of the CDR3 is 15 residues. The CDR3, as DNA: TGCGCCAGCAGCGGTAGCGGGAGGAACACCGGGGAGCTGTTTTTT. It specifies CASSGSGRNTGELFF.

This chain uses TRBV29-1 with TRBJ2-1, with 8 positions matching TRBD2. With V trimmed by 6 bases and J by 9 bases, 13 bases remained unmatched. The length of the CDR3 is 14 residues. Germline V gene data show CDR1 as SQVTM and CDR2 as ANQGSEA. The CDR3 loop reads CSVPSAAGGGEQFF. The CDR3 DNA reads as TGCAGCGTCCCGTCGGCGGCGGGGGGTGGTGAGCAGTTCTTC.

The chain recombines TRBV19 with TRBJ1-2; 9 bases line up with TRBD1. The CDR3 totals 16 residues. Germline trimming cut 5 bases from V and 4 bases from J; bases unmatched to any gene: 11. The germline CDR1 and CDR2 sequences are LNHDA and SQIVND (reference sequence). CDR3 sequence reads: CASSSYRDRASYGYTF. The CDR3 DNA sequence: TGTGCCAGTAGTTCCTACCGGGACAGGGCCTCCTATGGCTACACCTTC.

By share, this clone counts as medium-sized (0.01 to 0.1%). This rearrangement joins TRBV10-3 to TRBJ1-1; a possible D gene is TRBD1 (6 bases). V dropped 7 bases and J dropped 8 bases, with 14 bases sitting between them. The CDR3 length is 12 residues. From germline, CDR1 is ENHRY and CDR2 SYGVKD. The CDR3: CAIKARTEEAFF. In nucleotides, the CDR3 is TGTGCCATCAAAGCTAGGACAGAAGAAGCTTTCTTT.

The chain is built from TRBV5-1 and TRBJ2-5; no definite D call. Trimming shortened V by 1 base and J by 1 base, and 11 bases separated the two germline ends. Germline V gene sequence: CDR1 SGHRS, CDR2 YFSETQ. CDR3 length: 15 amino acids. CDR3 protein: CASSLTRMTQETQYF. Here the CDR3 DNA reads TGCGCCAGCAGCTTGACCCGGATGACCCAAGAGACCCAGTACTTC.

V and J are TRBV7-2 and TRBJ2-3; TRBD2 matches 11 bases. The J segment lost 3 bases and the V segment lost 4 bases, leaving 9 bases of the junction unmatched. Germline-derived CDR1 and CDR2 are SGHTA and FQGNSA. CDR3 length: 17 amino acids. Written as DNA, the CDR3 is TGTGCCAGCAGCTCGCGGATTAGCGGGGGGGCGACAGATACGCAGTATTTT. Translating gives CASSSRISGGATDTQYF.

Only one count was recorded for this clone. The chain joins TRBV9 to TRBJ1-2; no reliable D call. The CDR3 is 15 amino acids. The ends were cut back, 0 bases at V and 8 bases at J, with 17 bases in the middle. Germline V lookup: CDR1 SGDLS, CDR2 YYNGEE. CDR3 sequence (DNA): TGTGCCAGCAGCGTAGAAATGGCGGACGCCCGCGGCTACACCTTC. Amino acid sequence: CASSVEMADARGYTF.

As DNA, the CDR3 is TGCGCCAGCAGCCAGACCTTCGGGCTAGCGGGAGGAGTGACCTACAATGAGCAGTTCTTC. It is translated as CASSQTFGLAGGVTYNEQFF. The V and J genes are TRBV4-3 and TRBJ2-1; 11 bases match TRBD2. J lost 2 bases, V lost 3 bases, and 15 bases had no gene match. The CDR3 has 20 residues. CDR1 LGHNA and CDR2 YSLEER come from the germline V gene.

The V call is TRBV30, the J call TRBJ2-2; D not certain. The CDR3 spans 13 residues. Germline CDR1 reads GTSNPN; CDR2 reads SVGIG (reference sequence). V was clipped by 0 bases and J by 4 bases, with 6 bases between them. The CDR3 here is CAWSVYATGELFF. For the CDR3, the DNA is TGTGCCTGGAGTGTATATGCCACCGGGGAGCTGTTTTTT. Looking up the rest from reference TRBV30 and TRBJ2-2 gives the full variable domain: SQTIHQWPATLVQPVGSPLSLECTVEGTSNPNLYWYRQAAGRGLQLLFYSVGIGQISSEVPQNLSASRPQDRQFILSSKKLLLSDSGFYLCAWSVYATGELFFGEGSRLTVL.

V gene TRBV6-5 combines with J gene TRBJ2-1; 10 positions agree with TRBD1. V shed 0 bases and J 6 bases; nucleotides not matched to a gene: 2. CDR1 is MNHEY and CDR2 is SVGAGI in the germline V gene. CDR3 size: 15 residues. The CDR3 DNA sequence: TGTGCCAGCAGTTACTCCGGGACAGGGGTCAATGAGCAGTTCTTC. Protein: CASSYSGTGVNEQFF.

The J gene is TRBJ2-5, the V gene TRBV6-5; D is ambiguous. In germline, CDR1 is MNHEY, CDR2 SVGAGI. V shed 6 bases and J shed 5 bases, with 16 bases lying between them. This CDR3 has 14 residues. The CDR3 reads CASRPWKNLETQYF. In DNA form, the CDR3 reads TGTGCCAGCAGGCCGTGGAAGAATCTGGAGACCCAGTACTTC.

Of note for this clone: A read error may produce the germline difference seen at one junction end. V and J are TRBV7-9 and TRBJ2-1; unclear D gene. Germline CDR1 and CDR2: SEHNR and FQNEAQ (reference sequence). This CDR3 has 15 residues. The CDR3 protein is CASSLLRDSDNEQFF. The CDR3 region has the DNA TGTGCCAGCAGCTTATTGCGAGACTCCGACAATGAGCAGTTCTTC.

V and J are TRBV10-3 and TRBJ1-1; maybe TRBD1 (6 bases). Germline assignment: CDR1 ENHRY and CDR2 SYGVKD. Trimming removed 4 bases from V and 0 bases from J, with 9 bases in between. This CDR3 region has 14 residues. The CDR3 sequence: CAISAGTLNTEAFF. CDR3 DNA sequence: TGTGCCATCAGTGCGGGGACATTGAACACTGAAGCTTTCTTT.

This clone turned up a few times. The V call is TRBV7-9, the J call TRBJ1-4, with D unresolved. Trimming took off 3 bases at V and 7 bases at J, with 9 bases between the two ends. Germline V gene lookup returns CDR1 SEHNR and CDR2 FQNEAQ (reference sequence). This CDR3 has 13 amino acids. The CDR3 DNA is TGTGCCAGCAGCTTGTTCGTAGGTGAAAAACTGTTTTTT. Protein: CASSLFVGEKLFF. The full variable domain, with the rest looked up from reference TRBV7-9 and TRBJ1-4, is DTGVSQNPRHKITKRGQNVTFRCDPISEHNRLYWYRQTLGQGPEFLTYFQNEAQLEKSRLLSDRFSAERPKGSFSTLEIQRTEQGDSAMYLCASSLFVGEKLFFGSGTQLSVL.

In its sample, this clone was seen a few times. The chain is built from TRBV30 and TRBJ2-7, with a possible D match to TRBD2 (6 bases). Germline CDR1 GTSNPN, CDR2 SVGIG (reference sequence). This CDR3 contains 14 residues. V was clipped by 4 bases and J by 2 bases, with 15 bases between them. The DNA of the CDR3 is TGTGCCTGGAAGGTTCGTGCGGGGACCTACGAGCAGTACTTC. It codes for CAWKVRAGTYEQYF.